This T cell receptor (beta chain) derives from a study of T cell changes during pregnancy in multiple sclerosis. This CDR3 has 14 amino acids. V shed 5 bases and J shed 2 bases, with 13 bases lying between them. Germline-derived CDR1 and CDR2 are MNHNS and SASEGT. TCRdb's copy holds only in-frame clones and misses some; the assay was immunoSEQ multiplex PCR. The sample shows about 46,000 clones, less than 95% of them seen only once. This clone is medium-sized in the sample. The TCR originated in a female donor with multiple sclerosis, enrolled in a pregnancy study. The sequenced sample was CD8+ T cells from peripheral blood mononuclear cells, obtained in the second trimester of pregnancy. The V call is TRBV6-1, the J call TRBJ2-7, with D perhaps matching TRBD1 (5 bases). The CDR3: CASSPPTDTYEQYF. CDR3 DNA sequence: TGTGCCAGCAGTCCCCCGACAGACACCTACGAGCAGTACTTC.